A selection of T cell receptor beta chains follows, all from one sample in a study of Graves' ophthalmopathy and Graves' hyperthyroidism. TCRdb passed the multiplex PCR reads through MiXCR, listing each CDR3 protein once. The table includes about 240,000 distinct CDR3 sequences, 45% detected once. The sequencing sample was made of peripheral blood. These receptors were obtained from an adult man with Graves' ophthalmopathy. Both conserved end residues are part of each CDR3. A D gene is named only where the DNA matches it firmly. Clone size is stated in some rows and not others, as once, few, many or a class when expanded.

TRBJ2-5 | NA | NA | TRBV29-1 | CSVDTGETQYF | TGCAGCGTTGATACGGGTGAGACCCAGTACTTC
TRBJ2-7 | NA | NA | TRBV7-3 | CASSRLQPYEQYF | TGTGCCAGCAGCCGTTTGCAGCCCTACGAGCAGTACTTC
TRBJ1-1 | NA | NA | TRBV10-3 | CAISLDQVSTEAFF | TGTGCCATCAGTTTGGACCAGGTTAGCACTGAAGCTTTCTTT
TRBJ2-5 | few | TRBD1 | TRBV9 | CASRDRDETQYF | TGTGCCAGCAGGGACAGGGACGAGACCCAGTACTTC
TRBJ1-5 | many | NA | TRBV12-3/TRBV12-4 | CASSLTVRDQPQHF | TGTGCCAGCAGTTTAACGGTCCGGGATCAGCCCCAGCATTTT
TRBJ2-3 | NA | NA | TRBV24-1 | CATSDLIKGDTQYF | TGTGCCACCAGTGATCTGATCAAGGGCGATACGCAGTATTTT
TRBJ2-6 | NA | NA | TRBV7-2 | CASSLRWLSGANVLTF | TGTGCCAGCAGCCTACGGTGGCTCTCTGGGGCCAACGTCCTGACTTTC
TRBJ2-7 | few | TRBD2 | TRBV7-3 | CASSGTSGRSYEQYF | TGTGCCAGCAGTGGGACTAGCGGGAGATCCTACGAGCAGTACTTC
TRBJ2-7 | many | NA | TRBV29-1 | CSVTTGTGGSSEQYF | TGCAGCGTTACTACCGGGACCGGAGGGTCTAGCGAGCAGTACTTC
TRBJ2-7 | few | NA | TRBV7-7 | CASSSTLLGEQYF | TGTGCTAGCAGCTCCACTCTCTTGGGTGAGCAGTACTTC